These 5 T cell receptor beta chains were sequenced from one sample in a study of OX40 agonist ivuxolimab in advanced cancers. The data were produced by immunoSEQ multiplex PCR, yet TCRdb's version contains in-frame clones alone and is incomplete. Of tens of thousands of clones listed, approximately 91% are singletons. Specimen: CD4+ or CD8+ T cells sorted from blood, collected in a trial of the OX40 agonist ivuxolimab. The source is an adult with an advanced solid tumor such as melanoma, head and neck, liver or kidney cancer.

This clone was picked up a small number of times. The CDR3 region is CATSRDDFSAAVKHYGYTF. CDR3 DNA sequence: TGTGCCACCAGCAGAGATGATTTTTCCGCGGCAGTAAAACACTATGGCTACACCTTC. The chain employs TRBV15 and TRBJ1-2; D unclear. This CDR3 is 19 amino acids long. Looked up from germline, CDR1 is LNHNV and CDR2 is YYDKDF (reference sequence). V gave up 0 bases and J gave up 3 bases, with 23 bases separating them. The full variable domain, completed using reference TRBV15 and TRBJ1-2, is DAMVIQNPRYQVTQFGKPVTLSCSQTLNHNVMYWYQQKSSQAPKLLFHYYDKDFNNEADTPDNFQSRRPNTSFCFLDIRSPGLGDTAMYLCATSRDDFSAAVKHYGYTFGSGTRLTVV.

The chain links TRBV5-6 to TRBJ2-1, with 7 bases that match TRBD2. Losses at the gene ends were 4 bases for V and 4 bases for J; bases not matched to a gene: 14. CDR3 length: 17 residues. In germline, CDR1 is SGHDT, CDR2 YYEEEE. The CDR3 is CASSTERASGPYNEQFF. In nucleotides, the CDR3 is TGTGCCAGCAGCACAGAGAGGGCTAGCGGACCATACAATGAGCAGTTCTTC. The full variable domain, with the rest looked up from reference TRBV5-6 and TRBJ2-1, is DAGVTQSPTHLIKTRGQQVTLRCSPKSGHDTVSWYQQALGQGPQFIFQYYEEEERQRGNFPDRFSGHQFPNYSSELNVNALLLGDSALYLCASSTERASGPYNEQFFGPGTRLTVL.

The chain uses TRBV28 and TRBJ2-1; D perhaps matches TRBD2 (5 bases). Germline V gene sequence: CDR1 MDHEN, CDR2 SYDVKM. The CDR3 length is 14 residues. V was pared by 5 bases and J by 12 bases, with 20 bases between. The CDR3 region is CASSPPGVAPGQFF. CDR3 nucleotides: TGTGCCAGCAGTCCGCCCGGGGTAGCGCCTGGGCAGTTCTTC.

This clone was seen only a few times. This chain connects TRBV19 to TRBJ2-7; a possible D gene is TRBD1 (6 bases). The CDR3 is 13 amino acids. CDR1 is LNHDA, CDR2 SQIVND, per germline (reference sequence). Trimming cost V 5 bases and J 2 bases, with 10 bases left between them. The CDR3 spells CASSPGQTYEQYF. CDR3 DNA: TGTGCCAGTAGTCCCGGACAGACCTACGAGCAGTACTTC.

CDR3 sequence reads: CASTIGRAAETQYF. The CDR3, as DNA: TGTGCCAGCACTATCGGTAGGGCAGCGGAGACCCAGTACTTC. The V and J genes are TRBV2 and TRBJ2-5; D is undetermined. The CDR3 runs to 14 residues. V dropped 7 bases and J dropped 5 bases, with 17 bases sitting between them. CDR1 and CDR2 from the germline V gene are SNHLY and FYNNEI.